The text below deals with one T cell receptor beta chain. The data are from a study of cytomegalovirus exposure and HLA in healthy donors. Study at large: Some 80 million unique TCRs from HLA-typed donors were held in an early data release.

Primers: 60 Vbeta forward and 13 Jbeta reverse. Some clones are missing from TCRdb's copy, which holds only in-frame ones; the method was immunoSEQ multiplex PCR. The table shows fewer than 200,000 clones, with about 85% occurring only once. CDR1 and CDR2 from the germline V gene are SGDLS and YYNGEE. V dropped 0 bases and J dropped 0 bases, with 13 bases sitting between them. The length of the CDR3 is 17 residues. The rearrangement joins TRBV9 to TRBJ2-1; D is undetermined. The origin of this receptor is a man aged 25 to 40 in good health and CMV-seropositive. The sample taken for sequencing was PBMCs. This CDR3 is CASSVVSSFSSYNEQFF. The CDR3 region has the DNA TGTGCCAGCAGCGTAGTATCCAGTTTCAGCTCCTACAATGAGCAGTTCTTC.